This record concerns one T cell receptor beta chain sequence. Its target is unknown. The data stem from a study of T cells in Graves' hyperthyroidism and ophthalmopathy. Notes on the study in general: Ophthalmopathy, which appeared later, was predicted by the model a median about 5.9 months before onset. Peripheral blood also featured most of the thyroid clonotypes expanded above 0.001.

V shed 4 bases and J shed 4 bases, with 13 bases lying between them. This CDR3 is built from 14 residues. CDR1 and CDR2 (germline): GTSNPN, SVGIG (reference sequence). Amplified regions were TCR beta CDR3 sequences from RNA transcripts. During a first-round RT-PCR of the TCR CDR3, the HTBI primer set was used. TCRdb used MiXCR to reprocess the multiplex PCR reads, holding one entry per CDR3 protein. The table has 450,000 to 700,000 distinct CDR3 sequences, just over 45% seen once; the top ten hold over 15%. The study excluded patients with uncontrolled infection, other autoimmune disease, pregnancy or lactation. Orbital computed tomography, thyroid ultrasound, serum thyroxine and TRAb, and clinical symptoms together informed the diagnoses.

The material sequenced was peripheral blood or thyroid tissue (not recorded which). The V call is TRBV30, the J call TRBJ1-4, with a weak D call TRBD1 (5 bases). The sequence was obtained from an adult woman with Graves' disease, either hyperthyroidism or ophthalmopathy (not recorded which). CDR3 bases: TGTGCCTGGAATGGGGACCGATATAATGAAAAACTGTTTTTT. Amino acids: CAWNGDRYNEKLFF.